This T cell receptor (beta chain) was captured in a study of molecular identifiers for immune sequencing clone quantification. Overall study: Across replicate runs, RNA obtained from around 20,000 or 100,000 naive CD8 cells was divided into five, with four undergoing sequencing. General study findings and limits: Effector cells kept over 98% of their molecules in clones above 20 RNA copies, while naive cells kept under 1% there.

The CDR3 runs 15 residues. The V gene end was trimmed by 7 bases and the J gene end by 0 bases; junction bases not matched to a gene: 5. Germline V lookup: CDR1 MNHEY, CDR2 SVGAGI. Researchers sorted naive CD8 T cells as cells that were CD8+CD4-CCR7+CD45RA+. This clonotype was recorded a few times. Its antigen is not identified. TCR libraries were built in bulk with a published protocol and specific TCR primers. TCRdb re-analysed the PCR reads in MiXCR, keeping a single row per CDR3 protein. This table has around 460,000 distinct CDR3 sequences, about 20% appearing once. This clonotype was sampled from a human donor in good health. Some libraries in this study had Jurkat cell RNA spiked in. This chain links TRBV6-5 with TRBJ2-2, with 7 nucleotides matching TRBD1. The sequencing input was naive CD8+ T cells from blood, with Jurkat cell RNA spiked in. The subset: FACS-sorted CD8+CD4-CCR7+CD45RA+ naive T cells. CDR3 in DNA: TGTGCCAGCACCCAGGGACAGCCGAACACCGGGGAGCTGTTTTTT. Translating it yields CASTQGQPNTGELFF.